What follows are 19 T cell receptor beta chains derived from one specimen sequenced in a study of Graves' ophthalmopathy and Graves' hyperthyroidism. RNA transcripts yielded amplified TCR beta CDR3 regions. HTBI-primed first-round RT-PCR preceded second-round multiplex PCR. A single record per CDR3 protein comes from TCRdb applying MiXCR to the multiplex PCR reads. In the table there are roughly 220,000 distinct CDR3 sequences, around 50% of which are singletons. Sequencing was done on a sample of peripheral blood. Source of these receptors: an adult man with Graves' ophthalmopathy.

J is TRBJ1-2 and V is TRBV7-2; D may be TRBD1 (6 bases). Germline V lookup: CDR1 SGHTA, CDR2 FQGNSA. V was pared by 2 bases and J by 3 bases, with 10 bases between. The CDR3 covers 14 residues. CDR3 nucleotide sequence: TGTGCCAGCAGCTTATTCCCAGGGGACTATGGCTACACCTTC. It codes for CASSLFPGDYGYTF.

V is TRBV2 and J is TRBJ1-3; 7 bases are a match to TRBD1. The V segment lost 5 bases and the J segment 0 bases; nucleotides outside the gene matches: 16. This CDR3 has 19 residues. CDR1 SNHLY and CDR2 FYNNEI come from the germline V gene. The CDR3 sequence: CASSLDRDSPLASGNTIYF. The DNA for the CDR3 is TGTGCCAGCAGTTTAGACCGGGACAGTCCCCTCGCCTCTGGAAACACCATATATTTT.

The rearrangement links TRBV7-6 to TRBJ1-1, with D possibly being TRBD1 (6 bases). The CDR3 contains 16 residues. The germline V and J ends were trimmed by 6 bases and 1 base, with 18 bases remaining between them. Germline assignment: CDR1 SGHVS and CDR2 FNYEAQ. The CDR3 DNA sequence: TGTGCCAGCAGTTCAGGCAGGAGGGGGAAGAACACTGAAGCTTTCTTT. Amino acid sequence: CASSSGRRGKNTEAFF.

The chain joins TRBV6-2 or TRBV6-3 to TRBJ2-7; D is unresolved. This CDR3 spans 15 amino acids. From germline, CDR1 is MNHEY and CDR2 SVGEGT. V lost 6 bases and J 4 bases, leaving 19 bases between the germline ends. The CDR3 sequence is CASSETGVARYEQYF. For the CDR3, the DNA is TGTGCCAGCAGCGAAACTGGGGTAGCACGGTACGAGCAGTACTTC.

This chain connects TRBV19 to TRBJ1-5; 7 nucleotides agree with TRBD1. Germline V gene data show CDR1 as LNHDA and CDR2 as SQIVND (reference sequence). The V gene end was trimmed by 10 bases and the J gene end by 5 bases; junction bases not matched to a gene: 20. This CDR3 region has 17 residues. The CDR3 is CATRRQGGPSFYQPQHF. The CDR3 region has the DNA TGTGCCACTCGCCGACAGGGTGGGCCAAGTTTCTATCAGCCCCAGCATTTT.

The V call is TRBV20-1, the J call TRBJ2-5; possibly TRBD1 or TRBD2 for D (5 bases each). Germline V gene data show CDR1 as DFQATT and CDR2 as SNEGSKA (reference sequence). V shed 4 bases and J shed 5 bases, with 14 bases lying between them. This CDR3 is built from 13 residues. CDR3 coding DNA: TGCAGTGCTACCGGGACGGGATCGGAGACCCAGTACTTC. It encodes CSATGTGSETQYF.

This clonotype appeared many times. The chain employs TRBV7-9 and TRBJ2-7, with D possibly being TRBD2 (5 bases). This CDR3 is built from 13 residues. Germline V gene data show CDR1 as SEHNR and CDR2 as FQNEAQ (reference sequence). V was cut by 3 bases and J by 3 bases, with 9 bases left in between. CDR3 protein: CASSLLASYEQYF. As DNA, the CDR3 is TGTGCCAGCAGCTTGCTAGCTAGCTACGAGCAGTACTTC.

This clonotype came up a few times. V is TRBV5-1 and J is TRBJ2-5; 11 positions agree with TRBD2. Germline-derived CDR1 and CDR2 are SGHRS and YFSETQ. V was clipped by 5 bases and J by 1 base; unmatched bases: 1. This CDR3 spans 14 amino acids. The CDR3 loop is CASRTSGSQETQYF. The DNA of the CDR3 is TGCGCCAGCAGAACTAGCGGGAGCCAAGAGACCCAGTACTTC.

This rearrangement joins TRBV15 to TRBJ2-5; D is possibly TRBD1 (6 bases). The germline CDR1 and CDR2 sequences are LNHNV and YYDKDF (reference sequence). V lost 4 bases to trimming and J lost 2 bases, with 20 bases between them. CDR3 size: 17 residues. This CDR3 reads CATSTKNRVGEQETQYF. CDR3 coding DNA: TGTGCCACCAGCACCAAGAACAGGGTTGGAGAACAAGAGACCCAGTACTTC.

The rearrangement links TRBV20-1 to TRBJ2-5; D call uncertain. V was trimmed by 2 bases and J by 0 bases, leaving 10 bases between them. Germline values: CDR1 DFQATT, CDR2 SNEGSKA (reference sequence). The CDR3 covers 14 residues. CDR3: CSARPALYQETQYF. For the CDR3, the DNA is TGCAGTGCTAGACCAGCATTATACCAAGAGACCCAGTACTTC.

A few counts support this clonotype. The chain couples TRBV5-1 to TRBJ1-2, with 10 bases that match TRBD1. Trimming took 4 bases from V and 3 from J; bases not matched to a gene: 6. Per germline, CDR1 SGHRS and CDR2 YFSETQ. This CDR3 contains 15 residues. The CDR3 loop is CASSLRQGADYGYTF. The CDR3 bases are TGCGCCAGCAGCCTTCGACAGGGGGCGGACTATGGCTACACCTTC.

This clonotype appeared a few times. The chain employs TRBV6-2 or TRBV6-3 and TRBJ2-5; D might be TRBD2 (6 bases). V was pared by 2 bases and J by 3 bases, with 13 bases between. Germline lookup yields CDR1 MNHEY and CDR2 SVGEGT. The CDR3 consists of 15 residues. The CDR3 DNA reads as TGTGCCAGCAGTTACGCCTGGGGGAGGAAAGAGACCCAGTACTTC. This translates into CASSYAWGRKETQYF.

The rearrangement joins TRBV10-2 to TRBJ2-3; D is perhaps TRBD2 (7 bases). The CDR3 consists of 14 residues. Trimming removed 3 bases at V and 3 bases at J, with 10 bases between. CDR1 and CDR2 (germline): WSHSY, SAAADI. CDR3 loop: CASSEGGGTDTQYF. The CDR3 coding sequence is TGCGCCAGCAGTGAAGGGGGGGGAACAGATACGCAGTATTTT.

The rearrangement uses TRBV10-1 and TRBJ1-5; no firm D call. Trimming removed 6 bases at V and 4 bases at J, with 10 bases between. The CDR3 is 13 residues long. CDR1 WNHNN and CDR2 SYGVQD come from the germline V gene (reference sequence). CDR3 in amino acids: CASSAGLNQPQHF. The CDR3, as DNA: TGCGCCAGCAGCGCGGGGTTAAATCAGCCCCAGCATTTT.

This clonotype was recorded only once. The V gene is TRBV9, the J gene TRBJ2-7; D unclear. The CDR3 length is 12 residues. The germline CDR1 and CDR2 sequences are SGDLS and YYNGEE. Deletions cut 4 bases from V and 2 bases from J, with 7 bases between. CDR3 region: CASSSQAYEQYF. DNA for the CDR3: TGTGCCAGCAGCTCGCAGGCCTACGAGCAGTACTTC.

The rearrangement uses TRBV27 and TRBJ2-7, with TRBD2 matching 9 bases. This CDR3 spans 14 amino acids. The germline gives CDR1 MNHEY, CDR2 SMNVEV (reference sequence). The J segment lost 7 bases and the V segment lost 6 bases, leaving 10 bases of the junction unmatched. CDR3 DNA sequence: TGTGCCAGCAGCTCCCATAGCGGGAGCGAAGAGCAGTACTTC. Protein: CASSSHSGSEEQYF.

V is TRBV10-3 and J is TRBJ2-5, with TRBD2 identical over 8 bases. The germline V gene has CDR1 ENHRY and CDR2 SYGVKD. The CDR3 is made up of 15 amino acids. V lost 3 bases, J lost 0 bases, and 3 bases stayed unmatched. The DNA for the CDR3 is TGTGCCATCAGTGACGGCGGGGGGTACCAAGAGACCCAGTACTTC. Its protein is CAISDGGGYQETQYF.

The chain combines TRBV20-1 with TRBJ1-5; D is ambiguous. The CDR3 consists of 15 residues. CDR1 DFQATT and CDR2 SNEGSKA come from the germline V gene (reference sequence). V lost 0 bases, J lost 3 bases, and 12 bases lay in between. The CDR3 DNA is TGCAGTGCTAGAGATCAATGGGCCAACAATCAGCCCCAGCATTTT. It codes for CSARDQWANNQPQHF.

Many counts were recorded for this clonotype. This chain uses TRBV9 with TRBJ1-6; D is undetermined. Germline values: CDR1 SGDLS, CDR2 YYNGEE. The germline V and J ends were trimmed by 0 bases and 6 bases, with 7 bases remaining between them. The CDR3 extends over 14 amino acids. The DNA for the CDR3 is TGTGCCAGCAGCGTAGGCAGGAGTAATTCACCCCTCCACTTT. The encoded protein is CASSVGRSNSPLHF.